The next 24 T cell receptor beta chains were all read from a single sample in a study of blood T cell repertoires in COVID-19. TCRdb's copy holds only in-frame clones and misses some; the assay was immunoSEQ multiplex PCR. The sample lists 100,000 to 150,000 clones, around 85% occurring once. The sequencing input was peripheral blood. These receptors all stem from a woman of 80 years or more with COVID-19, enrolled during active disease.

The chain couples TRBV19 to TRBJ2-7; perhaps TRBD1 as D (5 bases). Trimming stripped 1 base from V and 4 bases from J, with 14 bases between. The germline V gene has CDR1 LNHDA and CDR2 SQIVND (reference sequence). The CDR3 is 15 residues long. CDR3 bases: TGTGCCAGTAGTATAGTCTCCGGGCAGGGATACGAGCAGTACTTC. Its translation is CASSIVSGQGYEQYF.

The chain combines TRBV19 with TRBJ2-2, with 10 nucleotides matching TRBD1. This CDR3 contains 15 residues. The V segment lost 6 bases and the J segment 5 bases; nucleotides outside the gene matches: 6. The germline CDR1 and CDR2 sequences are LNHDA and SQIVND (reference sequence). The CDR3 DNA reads TGTGCCAGTAGAACCGGGACAGGGGTGACCGGGGAGCTGTTTTTT. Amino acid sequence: CASRTGTGVTGELFF.

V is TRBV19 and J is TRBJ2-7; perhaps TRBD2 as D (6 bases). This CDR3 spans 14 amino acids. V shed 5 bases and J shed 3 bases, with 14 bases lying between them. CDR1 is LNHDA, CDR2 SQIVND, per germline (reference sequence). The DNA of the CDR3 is TGTGCCAGTAGTTCAAAGACTAGTGGCTACGAGCAGTACTTC. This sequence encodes CASSSKTSGYEQYF.

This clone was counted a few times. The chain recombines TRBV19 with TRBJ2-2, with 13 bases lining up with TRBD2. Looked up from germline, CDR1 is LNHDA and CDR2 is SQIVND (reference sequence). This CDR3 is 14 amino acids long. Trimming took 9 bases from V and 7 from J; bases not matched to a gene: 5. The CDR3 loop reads CASSGTSGIGELFF. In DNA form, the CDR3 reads TGTGCCAGCTCCGGGACTAGCGGGATCGGGGAGCTGTTTTTT.

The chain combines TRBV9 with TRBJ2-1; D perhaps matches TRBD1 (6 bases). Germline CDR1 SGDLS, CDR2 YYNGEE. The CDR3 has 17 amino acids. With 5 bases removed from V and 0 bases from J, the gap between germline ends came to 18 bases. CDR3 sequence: CASSPQGSGSSYNEQFF. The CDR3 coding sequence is TGTGCCAGCAGTCCCCAGGGGAGCGGAAGCTCCTACAATGAGCAGTTCTTC.

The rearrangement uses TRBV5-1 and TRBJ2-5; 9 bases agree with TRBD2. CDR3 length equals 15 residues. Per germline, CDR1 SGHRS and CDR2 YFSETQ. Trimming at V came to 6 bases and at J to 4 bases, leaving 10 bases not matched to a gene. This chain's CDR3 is CASNLRAGGLETQYF. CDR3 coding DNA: TGCGCCAGCAACCTCCGAGCGGGAGGACTAGAGACCCAGTACTTC.

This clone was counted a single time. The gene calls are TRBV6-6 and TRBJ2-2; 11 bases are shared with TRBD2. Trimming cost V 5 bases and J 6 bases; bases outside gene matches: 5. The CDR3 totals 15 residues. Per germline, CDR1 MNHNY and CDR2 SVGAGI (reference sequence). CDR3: CASSTIAGGPGELFF. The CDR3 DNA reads TGTGCCAGCAGTACTATAGCGGGAGGGCCCGGGGAGCTGTTTTTT.

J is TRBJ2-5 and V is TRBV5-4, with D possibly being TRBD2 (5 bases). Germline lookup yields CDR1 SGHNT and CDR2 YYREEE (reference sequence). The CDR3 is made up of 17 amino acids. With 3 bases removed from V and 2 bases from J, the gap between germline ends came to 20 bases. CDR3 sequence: CASSSEVGNRAQETQYF. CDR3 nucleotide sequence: TGTGCCAGCAGCTCCGAGGTCGGGAATCGTGCGCAAGAGACCCAGTACTTC.

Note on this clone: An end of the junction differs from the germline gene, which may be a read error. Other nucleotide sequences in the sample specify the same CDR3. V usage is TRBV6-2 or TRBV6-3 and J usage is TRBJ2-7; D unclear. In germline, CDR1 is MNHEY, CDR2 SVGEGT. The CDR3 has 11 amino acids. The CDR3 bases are TGTGCCAGCAGTCACTCCTACGAGCAGTACTTC. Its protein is CASSHSYEQYF.

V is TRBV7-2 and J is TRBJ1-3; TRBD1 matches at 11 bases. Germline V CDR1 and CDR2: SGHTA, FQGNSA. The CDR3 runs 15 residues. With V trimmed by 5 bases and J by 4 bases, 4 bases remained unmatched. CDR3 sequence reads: CASSTDRGRGNTIYF. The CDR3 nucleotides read TGTGCCAGCAGCACGGACAGGGGGCGCGGAAACACCATATATTTT.

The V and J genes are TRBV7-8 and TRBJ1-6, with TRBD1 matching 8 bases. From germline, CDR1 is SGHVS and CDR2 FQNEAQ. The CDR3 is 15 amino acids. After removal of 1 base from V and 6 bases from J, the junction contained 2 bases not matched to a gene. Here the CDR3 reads CASSLGDRSNSPLHF. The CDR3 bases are TGTGCCAGCAGCTTAGGGGACAGGAGTAATTCACCCCTCCACTTT.

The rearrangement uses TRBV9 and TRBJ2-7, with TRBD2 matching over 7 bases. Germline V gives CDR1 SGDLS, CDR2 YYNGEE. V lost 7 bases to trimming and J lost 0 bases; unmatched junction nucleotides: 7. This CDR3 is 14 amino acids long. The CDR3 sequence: CASGSGLVSYEQYF. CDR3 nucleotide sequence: TGTGCCAGCGGTTCCGGACTAGTCTCCTACGAGCAGTACTTC.

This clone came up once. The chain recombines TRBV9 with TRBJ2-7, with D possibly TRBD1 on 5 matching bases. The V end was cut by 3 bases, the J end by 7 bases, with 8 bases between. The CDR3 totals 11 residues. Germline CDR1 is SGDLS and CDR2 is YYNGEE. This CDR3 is CASSAGLEQYF. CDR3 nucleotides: TGTGCCAGCAGCGCAGGGTTGGAGCAGTACTTC.

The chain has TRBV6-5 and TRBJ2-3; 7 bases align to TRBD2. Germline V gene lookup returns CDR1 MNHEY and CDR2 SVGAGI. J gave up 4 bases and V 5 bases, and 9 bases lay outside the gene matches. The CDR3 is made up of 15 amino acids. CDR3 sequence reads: CASSSGDRLADTQYF. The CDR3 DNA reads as TGTGCCAGCAGTAGCGGGGATCGTCTCGCAGATACGCAGTATTTT.

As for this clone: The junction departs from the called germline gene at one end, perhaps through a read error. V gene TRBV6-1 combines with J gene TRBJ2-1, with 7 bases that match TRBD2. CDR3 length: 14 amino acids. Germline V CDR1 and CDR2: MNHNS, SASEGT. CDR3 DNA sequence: TGTGCCAGCAGTAAAGCGGGGAGGGGCAATGAGCAGTTCTTC. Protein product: CASSKAGRGNEQFF.

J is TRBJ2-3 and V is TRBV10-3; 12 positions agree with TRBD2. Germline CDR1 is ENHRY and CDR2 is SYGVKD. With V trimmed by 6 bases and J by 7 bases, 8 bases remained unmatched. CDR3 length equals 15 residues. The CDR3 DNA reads TGTGCCATCAGAGAACTAGCGGGAGGTTTTAATACGCAGTATTTT. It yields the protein CAIRELAGGFNTQYF.

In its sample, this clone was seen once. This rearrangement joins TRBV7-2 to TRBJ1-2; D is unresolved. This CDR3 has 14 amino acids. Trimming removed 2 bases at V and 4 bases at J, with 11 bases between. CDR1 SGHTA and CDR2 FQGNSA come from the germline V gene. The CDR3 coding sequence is TGTGCCAGCAGCTTACTGGGCGGGGTCTATGGCTACACCTTC. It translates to CASSLLGGVYGYTF.

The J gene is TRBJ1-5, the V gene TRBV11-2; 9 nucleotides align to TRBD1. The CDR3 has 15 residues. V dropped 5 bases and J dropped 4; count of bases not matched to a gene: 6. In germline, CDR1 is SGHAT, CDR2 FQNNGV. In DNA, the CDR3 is TGTGCCAGCAGCGTGGGGACAGGGCCTAATCAGCCCCAGCATTTT. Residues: CASSVGTGPNQPQHF.

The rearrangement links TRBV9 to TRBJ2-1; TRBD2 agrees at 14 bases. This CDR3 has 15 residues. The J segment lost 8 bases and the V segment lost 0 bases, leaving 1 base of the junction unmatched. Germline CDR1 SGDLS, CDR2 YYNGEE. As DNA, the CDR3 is TGTGCCAGCAGCGTAGGACTAGCGGGAGGGCATGAGCAGTTCTTC. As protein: CASSVGLAGGHEQFF.

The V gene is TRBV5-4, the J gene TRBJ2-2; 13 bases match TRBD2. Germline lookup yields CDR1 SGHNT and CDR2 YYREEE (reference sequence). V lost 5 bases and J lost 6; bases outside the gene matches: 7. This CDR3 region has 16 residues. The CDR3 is CASSGLAGVPPGELFF. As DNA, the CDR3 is TGTGCCAGCAGTGGACTAGCGGGAGTTCCGCCCGGGGAGCTGTTTTTT.

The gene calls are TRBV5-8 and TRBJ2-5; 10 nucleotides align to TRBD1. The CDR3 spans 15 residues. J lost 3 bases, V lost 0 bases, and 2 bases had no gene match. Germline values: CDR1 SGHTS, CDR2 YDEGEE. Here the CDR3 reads CASSLEGTGEETQYF. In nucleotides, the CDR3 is TGTGCCAGCAGCTTGGAGGGGACAGGGGAAGAGACCCAGTACTTC.

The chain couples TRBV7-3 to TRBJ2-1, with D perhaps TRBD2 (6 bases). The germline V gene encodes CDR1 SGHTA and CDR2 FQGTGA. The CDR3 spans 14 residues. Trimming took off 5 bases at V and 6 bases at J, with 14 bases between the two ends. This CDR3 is CASSLGGLSNEQFF. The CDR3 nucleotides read TGTGCCAGCAGCCTCGGAGGGCTAAGCAATGAGCAGTTCTTC.

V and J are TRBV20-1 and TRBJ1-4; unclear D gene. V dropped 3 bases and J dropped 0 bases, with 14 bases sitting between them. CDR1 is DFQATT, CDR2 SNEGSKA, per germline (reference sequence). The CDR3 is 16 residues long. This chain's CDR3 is CSASDDGRATNEKLFF. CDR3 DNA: TGCAGTGCTAGTGATGACGGGCGGGCAACTAATGAAAAACTGTTTTTT.

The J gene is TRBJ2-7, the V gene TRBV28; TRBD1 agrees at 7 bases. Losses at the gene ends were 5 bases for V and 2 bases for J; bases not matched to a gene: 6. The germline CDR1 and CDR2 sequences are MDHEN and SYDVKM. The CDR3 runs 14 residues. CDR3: CASSRQGRTYEQYF. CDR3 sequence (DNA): TGTGCCAGCAGTAGACAGGGTCGTACCTACGAGCAGTACTTC.